The count of the clone carrying this T cell receptor beta chain is one. The antigen is undetermined. It was with random hexamers that about 0.45 to 1 ug RNA was reverse transcribed. TCR beta CDR3 was amplified by immunoSEQ multiplex PCR. This amplification extended across 54 Vbeta and 13 Jbeta segments. TCRdb fed the immunoSEQ multiplex PCR reads into MiXCR, producing one record per CDR3 protein. The sample has approximately 140,000 distinct CDR3 sequences, 95% seen once. TCR beta sequencing covered blood CD8+ and CD4+ T cells. Negative isolation was used for CD8+ and CD4+ T cells and FACS enrichment for TEMRA cells. V was cut by 6 bases and J by 2 bases, with 7 bases left in between. The CDR3 runs 12 residues. Germline loops: CDR1 SGHTA, CDR2 FQGNSA. This record comes from a study of CD8 T cells in Susac syndrome. The study's findings and limits: It was acknowledged in the study that the number of individuals who were included in its TCR sequencing and HLA analysis was relatively small.

The chain has TRBV7-2 and TRBJ2-5; D gene ambiguous. This TCR came from a human donor with multiple sclerosis. The source material was CD4+ T cells from PBMCs. CDR3 DNA: TGTGCCAGCAGACAAGATCAAGAGACCCAGTACTTC. It yields the protein CASRQDQETQYF.